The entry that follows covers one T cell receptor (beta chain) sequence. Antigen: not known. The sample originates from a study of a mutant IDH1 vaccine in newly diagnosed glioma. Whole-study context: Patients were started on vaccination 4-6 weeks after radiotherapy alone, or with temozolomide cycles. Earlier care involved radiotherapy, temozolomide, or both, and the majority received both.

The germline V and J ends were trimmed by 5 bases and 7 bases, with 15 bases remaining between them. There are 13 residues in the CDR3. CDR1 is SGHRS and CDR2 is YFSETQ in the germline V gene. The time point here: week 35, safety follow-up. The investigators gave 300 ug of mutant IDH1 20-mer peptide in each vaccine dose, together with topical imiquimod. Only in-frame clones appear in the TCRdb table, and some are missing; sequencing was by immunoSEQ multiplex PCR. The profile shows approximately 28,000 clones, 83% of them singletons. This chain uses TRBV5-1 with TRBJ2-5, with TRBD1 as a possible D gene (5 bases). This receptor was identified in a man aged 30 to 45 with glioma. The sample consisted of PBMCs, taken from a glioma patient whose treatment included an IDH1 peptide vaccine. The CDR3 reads CASSQDIVGTQYF. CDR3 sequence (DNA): TGCGCCAGCAGTCAGGACATAGTAGGGACCCAGTACTTC.